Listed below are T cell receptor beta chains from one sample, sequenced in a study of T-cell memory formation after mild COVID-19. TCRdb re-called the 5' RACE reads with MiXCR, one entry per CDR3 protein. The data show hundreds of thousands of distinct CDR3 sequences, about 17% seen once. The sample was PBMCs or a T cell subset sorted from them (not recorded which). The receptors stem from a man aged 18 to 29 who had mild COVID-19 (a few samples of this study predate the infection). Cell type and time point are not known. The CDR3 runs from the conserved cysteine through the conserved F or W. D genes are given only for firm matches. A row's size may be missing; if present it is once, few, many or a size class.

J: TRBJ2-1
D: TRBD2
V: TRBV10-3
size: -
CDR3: CTSGTSGGAGEQFF
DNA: TGTACTTCCGGGACTAGCGGGGGGGCTGGTGAGCAGTTCTTC

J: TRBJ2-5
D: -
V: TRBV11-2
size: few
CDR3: CASSLKRETQYF
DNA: TGTGCCAGCAGCTTAAAAAGAGAGACCCAGTACTTC

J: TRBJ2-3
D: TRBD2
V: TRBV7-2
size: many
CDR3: CASSLSGGSAADTQYF
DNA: TGTGCCAGCAGTCTTAGCGGGGGGTCGGCAGCAGATACGCAGTATTTT

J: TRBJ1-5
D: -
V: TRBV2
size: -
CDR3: CASSAQWESQPQHF
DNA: TGTGCCAGCAGTGCGCAGTGGGAGAGCCAGCCCCAGCATTTT

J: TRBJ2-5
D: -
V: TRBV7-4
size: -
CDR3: CASSFPHWRETQYF
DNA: TGTGCCAGCAGCTTTCCCCACTGGAGGGAGACCCAGTACTTC

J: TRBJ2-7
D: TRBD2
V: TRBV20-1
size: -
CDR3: CSASSPLAGSYEQYF
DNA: TGCAGTGCTAGTTCACCTCTAGCGGGGAGCTACGAGCAGTACTTC

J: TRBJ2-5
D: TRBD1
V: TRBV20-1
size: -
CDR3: CSARDRGPVETQYF
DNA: TGCAGTGCTCGGGACAGGGGGCCTGTAGAGACCCAGTACTTC

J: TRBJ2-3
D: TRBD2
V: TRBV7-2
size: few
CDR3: CASSEGTSSSDTQYF
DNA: TGTGCCAGCAGCGAAGGGACTAGCTCTTCAGATACGCAGTATTTT

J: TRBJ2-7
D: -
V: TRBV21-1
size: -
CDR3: CASSKAGPEQYF
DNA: TGTGCCAGCAGCAAAGCGGGGCCCGAGCAGTACTTC

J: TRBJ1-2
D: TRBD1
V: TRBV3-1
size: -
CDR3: CASGQTGGGYGYTF
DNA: TGTGCCAGCGGGCAAACAGGGGGCGGCTATGGCTACACCTTC

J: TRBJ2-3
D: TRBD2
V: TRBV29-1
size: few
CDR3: CSVDTSGSTDTQYF
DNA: TGCAGCGTGGACACTAGCGGCAGCACAGATACGCAGTATTTT

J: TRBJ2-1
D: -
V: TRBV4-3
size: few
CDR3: CASSQRGPRGSDEQFF
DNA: TGCGCCAGCAGCCAGCGGGGCCCTCGCGGTTCTGATGAGCAGTTCTTC

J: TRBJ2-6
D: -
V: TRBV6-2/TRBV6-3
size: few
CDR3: CASRHLQPSGANVLTF
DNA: TGTGCCAGCAGGCACCTTCAGCCCTCTGGGGCCAACGTCCTGACTTTC

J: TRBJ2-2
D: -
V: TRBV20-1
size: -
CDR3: CSARVWTGGTGELFF
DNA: TGCAGTGCTAGAGTATGGACCGGCGGCACCGGGGAGCTGTTTTTT

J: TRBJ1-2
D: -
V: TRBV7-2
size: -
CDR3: CASRITVNYGYTF
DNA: TGTGCCAGCAGAATAACAGTTAACTATGGCTACACCTTC

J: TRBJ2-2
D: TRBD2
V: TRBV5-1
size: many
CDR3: CASSLLAGANTGELFF
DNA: TGCGCCAGCAGCTTACTAGCGGGGGCGAACACCGGGGAGCTGTTTTTT

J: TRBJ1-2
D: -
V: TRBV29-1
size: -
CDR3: CSVVGGDYGYTF
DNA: TGCAGCGTTGTAGGGGGGGACTATGGCTACACCTTC

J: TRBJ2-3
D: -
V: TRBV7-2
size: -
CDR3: CASSYQSTSSADTQYF
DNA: TGTGCCAGCAGTTACCAGTCAACTAGCAGCGCAGATACGCAGTATTTT

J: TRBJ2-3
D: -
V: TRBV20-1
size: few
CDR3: CSARRLTDTQYF
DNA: TGCAGTGCTAGGCGGCTCACAGATACGCAGTATTTT

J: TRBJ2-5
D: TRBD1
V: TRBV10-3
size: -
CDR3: CAISPDRGETQYF
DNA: TGTGCCATCAGTCCGGACAGGGGAGAGACCCAGTACTTC

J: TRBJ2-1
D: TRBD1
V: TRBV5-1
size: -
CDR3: CASSLGKQGNEQFF
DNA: TGCGCCAGCAGCTTGGGGAAACAGGGGAATGAGCAGTTCTTC

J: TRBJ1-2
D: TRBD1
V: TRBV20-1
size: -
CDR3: CSARTGLSYGYTF
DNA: TGCAGTGCTCGGACAGGGTTATCCTATGGCTACACCTTC

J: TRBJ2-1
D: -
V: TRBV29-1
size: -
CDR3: CSVDWHNEQFF
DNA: TGCAGCGTTGATTGGCACAATGAGCAGTTCTTC

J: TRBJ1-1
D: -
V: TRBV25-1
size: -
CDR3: CASSHLNTEAFF
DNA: TGTGCCAGCAGTCACCTGAACACTGAAGCTTTCTTT

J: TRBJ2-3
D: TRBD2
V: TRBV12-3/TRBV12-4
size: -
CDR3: CASSAGTSGGRDTQYF
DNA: TGTGCCAGCAGTGCCGGGACTAGCGGGGGCCGAGATACGCAGTATTTT

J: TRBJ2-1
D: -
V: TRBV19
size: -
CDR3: CASSILGDYSYNEQFF
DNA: TGTGCCAGTAGTATACTCGGGGATTACTCCTACAATGAGCAGTTCTTC

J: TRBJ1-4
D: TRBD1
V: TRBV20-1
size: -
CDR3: CSGRQGGGEKLFF
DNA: TGCAGTGGGCGACAGGGCGGTGGTGAAAAACTGTTTTTT

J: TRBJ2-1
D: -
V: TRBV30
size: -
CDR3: CAWSVQVTSEQFF
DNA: TGTGCCTGGAGTGTGCAAGTCACAAGTGAGCAGTTCTTC

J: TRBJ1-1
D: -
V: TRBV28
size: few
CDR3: CASNPSAARGFAFF
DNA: TGTGCCTCTAACCCCTCCGCGGCAAGGGGTTTCGCTTTCTTT

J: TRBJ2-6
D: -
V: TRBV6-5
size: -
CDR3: CASSPVSSGANVLTF
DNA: TGTGCCAGCAGTCCAGTTTCCTCTGGGGCCAACGTCCTGACTTTC

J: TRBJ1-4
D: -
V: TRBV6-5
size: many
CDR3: CASSYSSQAQKLFF
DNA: TGTGCCAGCAGTTACTCTAGCCAGGCCCAAAAACTGTTTTTT

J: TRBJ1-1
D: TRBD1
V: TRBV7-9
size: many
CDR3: CASSLGQGEAFF
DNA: TGTGCCAGCAGCTTGGGACAGGGTGAAGCTTTCTTT

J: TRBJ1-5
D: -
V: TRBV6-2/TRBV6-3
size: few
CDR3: CASSPPAGLVEQPQHF
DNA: TGTGCCAGCAGCCCCCCGGCAGGGCTGGTTGAGCAGCCCCAGCATTTT

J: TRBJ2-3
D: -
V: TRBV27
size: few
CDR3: CASTRTQYF
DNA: TGTGCCAGCACCCGAACGCAGTATTTT

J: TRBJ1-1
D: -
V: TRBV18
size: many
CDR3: CASSGDKNTEAFF
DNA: TGTGCCAGCTCAGGAGACAAGAACACTGAAGCTTTCTTT

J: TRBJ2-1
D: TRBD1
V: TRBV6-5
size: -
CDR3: CASTTGYEQFF
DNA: TGTGCCAGCACGACAGGGTATGAGCAGTTCTTC